Listed below are T cell receptor beta chains from one sample, sequenced in a study of T cells in Graves' hyperthyroidism and ophthalmopathy. TCRdb passed the multiplex PCR reads through MiXCR, listing each CDR3 protein once. This table holds 550,000 to 800,000 distinct CDR3 sequences, 16% found once. Sequenced material: blood. These receptors all stem from a man between 18 and 35 years old with Graves' hyperthyroidism. Both conserved end residues are part of each CDR3. A D gene is named only where the DNA matches it firmly. Clone sizes are given selectively: once, few, many, or a class where the clone is expanded.

>NA|TRBD1|TRBJ2-5|TRBV6-1
TGTGCCAGCTCAAACAGGGGCCGCTCGGAAAGGGAGACCCAGTACTTC
CASSNRGRSERETQYF
>few|NA|TRBJ2-7|TRBV7-3
TGTGCCAGCAGCGCGACGGGGTTGAGCTCCTACGAGCAGTACTTC
CASSATGLSSYEQYF
>many|TRBD2|TRBJ2-3|TRBV20-1
TGCAGTGCTAGAGGACTAGCAGCGGATACGCAGTATTTT
CSARGLAADTQYF
>few|TRBD2|TRBJ2-2|TRBV3-1
TGTGCCAGCAGGCGGACTAGCGGAACCGGGGAGCTGTTTTTT
CASRRTSGTGELFF
>few|TRBD1|TRBJ1-5|TRBV12-5
TGTGCTAGTGGGAGGACAGGGGTTGAGGGCAATCAGCCCCAGCATTTT
CASGRTGVEGNQPQHF
>NA|NA|TRBJ1-2|TRBV2
TGTGCCAGCACCCCGGGACGTGCAGGCGATTATGGCTACACCTTC
CASTPGRAGDYGYTF
>many|NA|TRBJ2-1|TRBV18
TGTGCCAGCTCACCTGGGCGGTCCACTGAGCAGTTCTTC
CASSPGRSTEQFF
>few|TRBD1|TRBJ1-5|TRBV30
TGTGCCTTTAACTCCGGGACAGGGCACAATCAGCCCCAGCATTTT
CAFNSGTGHNQPQHF
>NA|NA|TRBJ2-7|TRBV7-9
TGTGCCAGCAGTATGCTCAGGCCAGATAACTACGAGCAGTACTTC
CASSMLRPDNYEQYF
>few|NA|TRBJ2-7|TRBV11-2
TGTGCCAGCAGCTGGAATAGCGGCGGCGAGCAGTACTTC
CASSWNSGGEQYF
>many|TRBD1|TRBJ1-1|TRBV3-1
TGTGCCAGCAGCCAATCGACAGGGGGGGGCACTGAAGCTTTCTTT
CASSQSTGGGTEAFF
>many|TRBD2|TRBJ2-1|TRBV6-1
TGTGCCAGCAGACACGGGAGGGCCACCGGGGAGGGGGAGCAGTTCTTC
CASRHGRATGEGEQFF
>few|NA|TRBJ2-7|TRBV2
TGTGCCATCAGTGATTCCGGCTCCCTGAATAGGAACGAGCAGTACTTC
CAISDSGSLNRNEQYF
>few|NA|TRBJ1-1|TRBV28
TGTGCCAGCAAGGGGGTCTGGACTGAAGCTTTCTTT
CASKGVWTEAFF
>many|TRBD2|TRBJ2-1|TRBV7-3
TGTGCCAGCAGCCGAGGAATTACCGGGACTAGCGGGAGCGGTGAGCAGTTCTTC
CASSRGITGTSGSGEQFF
>many|NA|TRBJ1-2|TRBV28
TGTGCCAGCAGTTTACCCCCGTATGGCTACACCTTC
CASSLPPYGYTF
>many|NA|TRBJ1-1|TRBV7-9
TGTGCCAGCAGCCTACGGGACTCCTCAGAAGCTTTCTTT
CASSLRDSSEAFF
>NA|TRBD1|TRBJ2-7|TRBV19
TGTGCCAGTAGTATACGACAGGGCTGGGAGCAGTACTTC
CASSIRQGWEQYF
>many|TRBD1|TRBJ1-2|TRBV7-8
TGTGCCAGCAGCCCTCCAGGGGGCGATGGCTACACCTTC
CASSPPGGDGYTF
>NA|TRBD1|TRBJ1-2|TRBV6-2/TRBV6-3
TGTGCCAGCAGTGGCGACAGGGACAGGGGCTACACCTTC
CASSGDRDRGYTF
>NA|TRBD1|TRBJ2-1|TRBV25-1
TGTGCCAGCAGTGGAACGGACAGGGGTTTCAATGAGCAGTTCTTC
CASSGTDRGFNEQFF
>many|NA|TRBJ2-3|TRBV28
TGTGCCAGCAGCTTGGTCCAGGACTACACAGATACGCAGTATTTT
CASSLVQDYTDTQYF
>many|NA|TRBJ2-3|TRBV12-3/TRBV12-4
TGTGCCAGCAGTCCGGGGGACAGTGGGGGCACAGATACGCAGTATTTT
CASSPGDSGGTDTQYF
>many|TRBD1|TRBJ1-2|TRBV28
TGTGCCAGCAGACGGGACAGGGGTGGCTATGGCTACACCTTC
CASRRDRGGYGYTF
>NA|NA|TRBJ2-3|TRBV28
TGTGCCAGCAGTTTACCGAACCCAGATACGCAGTATTTT
CASSLPNPDTQYF
>NA|TRBD2|TRBJ2-5|TRBV5-1
TGCGCCAGCAGCTTGCAGGTGGGAGGGGAGACCCAGTACTTC
CASSLQVGGETQYF
>many|TRBD1|TRBJ1-2|TRBV5-1
TGCGCCAGCAGCGACGGGACAGCAGAAGGCGGCTACACCTTC
CASSDGTAEGGYTF
>many|TRBD1|TRBJ2-1|TRBV7-9
TGTGCCAGCAGCTCCCGGGACAGGGTTAATGAGCAGTTCTTC
CASSSRDRVNEQFF
>NA|TRBD2|TRBJ2-5|TRBV5-4
TGTGCCAGCAGCTTGGATCCGGGACTAGCGGGCCTCCAAGAGACCCAGTACTTC
CASSLDPGLAGLQETQYF
>NA|NA|TRBJ2-7|TRBV20-1
TGCAGTGCTCCACCTCCTTGGGGGGCCGAGCAGTACTTC
CSAPPPWGAEQYF
>NA|TRBD1|TRBJ1-5|TRBV2
TGTGCCAGCAGTCCCGGGACAGGGTGGCATTTT
CASSPGTGWHF
>many|NA|TRBJ2-2|TRBV6-5
TGTGCCAGCAGTTACTGGCGACGGGGAACCGGGGAGCTGTTTTTT
CASSYWRRGTGELFF
>many|TRBD1|TRBJ2-7|TRBV6-2/TRBV6-3
TGTGCCAGCAGCCGGGGACAGGGGGCATGGAACGAGCAGTACTTC
CASSRGQGAWNEQYF
>NA|TRBD1|TRBJ2-7|TRBV6-1
TGTGCCAGCAGAAACTACCGGGACAGCGCCTACGAGCAGTACTTC
CASRNYRDSAYEQYF
>few|TRBD2|TRBJ2-1|TRBV29-1
TGCAGCGCTCGGGGACTAGGGGACTCTGTGCAGTTCTTC
CSARGLGDSVQFF
>many|TRBD1|TRBJ1-2|TRBV6-6
TGTGCCAGCAGTTACTTAAAGGGGGCGCGGTATGGCTACACCTTC
CASSYLKGARYGYTF
>NA|TRBD1|TRBJ2-1|TRBV12-5
TGTGCTAGTGGAAAGACAGGGGGGGACAATGAGCAGTTCTTC
CASGKTGGDNEQFF
>many|NA|TRBJ2-7|TRBV27
TGTGCCAGCAGTGGATTCCGGAGCCTCCCATCCTACGAGCAGTACTTC
CASSGFRSLPSYEQYF
>few|NA|TRBJ1-1|TRBV5-5
TGTGCCAGCAGCTTGGCCGGGTCGAACACTGAAGCTTTCTTT
CASSLAGSNTEAFF
>many|TRBD1|TRBJ2-1|TRBV3-1
TGTGCCAGCAGCCAAGTACGTTCGACAGGGGGTTTGGCGGAGCCAGGGGATGAGCAGTTCTTC
CASSQVRSTGGLAEPGDEQFF
>many|NA|TRBJ1-1|TRBV11-3
TGTGCCAGCAGCTTATTCCCGGGAGAGAGCTGGAACACTGAAGCTTTCTTT
CASSLFPGESWNTEAFF
>NA|NA|TRBJ2-4|TRBV20-1
TGCAGTGCTAGCCCAGGGGCCAAAAACATTCAGTACTTC
CSASPGAKNIQYF